This T cell receptor (beta chain) was recovered during a study of T cell repertoires in cytomegalovirus infection. About the study: Both CMV infection and a matching HLA type were indicated by public TCR beta signatures.

Remarks on this clonotype: The antigen is unknown.

TCRdb ran MiXCR on the reads and lists one entry per CDR3 protein. The sample lists under 200,000 distinct CDR3 sequences; roughly 9.8% were seen once. Notes on the study in general: People with CMV and the relevant HLA were identified by cumulative public TCR beta family frequency.

Material: PBMCs. The sequence was obtained from a human donor in good health (CMV status not recorded). Some clones in this sample may be carry-over from other donors' samples.

The CDR3, as DNA: TGCGCCAGCAGCCAAGAATGGCGGGGAGATACGCAGTATTTT. Its translation: CASSQEWRGDTQYF. The rearrangement uses TRBV4-3 and TRBJ2-3, with a tentative D call TRBD2 (6 bases). CDR1 and CDR2 (germline): LGHNA, YSLEER. V shed 0 bases and J shed 5 bases, with 9 bases lying between them. The CDR3 sequence is 14 residues long.